The T cell receptor (beta chain) under discussion was sequenced for a study of blood T cell repertoires in COVID-19. Study overall: Collection of acute and convalescent COVID-19 samples took place in the United States, Italy and Spain. Sources were T cells, B-cell-depleted T cells, or PBMCs; the material itself was cDNA or gDNA.

As handled by the study authors: How many nucleated cells were present was estimated from reference gene primer amplification. Assay: immunoSEQ multiplex PCR; the TCRdb copy retains only in-frame clones and omits some. The DNA was the basis for D and trimming; V, J and clone size are from that table. The sample holds 98,000 or so clones, about four fifths seen once. Trimming removed 7 bases from V and 5 bases from J; junction bases left unmatched: 8. Germline loops: CDR1 KGHDR, CDR2 SFDVKD. There are 15 residues in the CDR3. J is TRBJ2-3 and V is TRBV24-1; 10 bases map to TRBD1. Sequenced: peripheral blood. The clonotype comes from a man aged 55 to 70 with acute or convalescent COVID-19. CDR3 bases: TGTGCCACCAGAGAAGGACAGGGGGGCAAAGATACGCAGTATTTT. It encodes CATREGQGGKDTQYF.